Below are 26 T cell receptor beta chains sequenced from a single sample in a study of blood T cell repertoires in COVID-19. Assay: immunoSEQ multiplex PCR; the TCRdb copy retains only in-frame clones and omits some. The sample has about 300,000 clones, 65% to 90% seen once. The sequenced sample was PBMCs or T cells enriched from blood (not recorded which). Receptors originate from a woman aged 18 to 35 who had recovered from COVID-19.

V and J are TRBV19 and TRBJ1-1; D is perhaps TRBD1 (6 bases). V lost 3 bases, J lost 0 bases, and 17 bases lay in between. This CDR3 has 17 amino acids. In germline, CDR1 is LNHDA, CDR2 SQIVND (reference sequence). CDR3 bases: TGTGCCAGTAGTATGAGGGCCGGACAGACGGTGAACACTGAAGCTTTCTTT. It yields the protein CASSMRAGQTVNTEAFF.

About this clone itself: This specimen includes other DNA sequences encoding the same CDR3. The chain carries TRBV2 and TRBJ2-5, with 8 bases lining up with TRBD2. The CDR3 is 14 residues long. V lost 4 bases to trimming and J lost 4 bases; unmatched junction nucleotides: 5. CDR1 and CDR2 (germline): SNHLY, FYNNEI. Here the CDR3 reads CASSAGGAGETQYF. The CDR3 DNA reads TGTGCCAGCAGTGCCGGGGGGGCTGGAGAGACCCAGTACTTC.

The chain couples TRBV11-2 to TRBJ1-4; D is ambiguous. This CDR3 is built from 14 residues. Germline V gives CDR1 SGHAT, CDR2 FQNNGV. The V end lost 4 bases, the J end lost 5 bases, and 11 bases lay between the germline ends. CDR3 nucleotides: TGTGCCAGCAGCTCCCCGAGGGTGAATGAAAAACTGTTTTTT. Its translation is CASSSPRVNEKLFF.

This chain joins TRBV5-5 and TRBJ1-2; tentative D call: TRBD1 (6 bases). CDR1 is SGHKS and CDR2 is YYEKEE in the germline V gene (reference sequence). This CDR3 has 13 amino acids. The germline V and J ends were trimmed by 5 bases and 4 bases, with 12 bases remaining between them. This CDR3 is CASSDGTTYGYTF. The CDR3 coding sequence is TGTGCCAGCAGTGACGGGACAACCTATGGCTACACCTTC.

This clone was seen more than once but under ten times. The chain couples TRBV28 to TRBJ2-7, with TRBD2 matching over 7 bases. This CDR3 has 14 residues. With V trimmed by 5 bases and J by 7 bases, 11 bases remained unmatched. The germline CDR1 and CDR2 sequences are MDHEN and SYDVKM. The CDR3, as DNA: TGTGCCAGCAGTCCAGCGGGGCCGTTGGGTGAGCAGTACTTC. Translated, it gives CASSPAGPLGEQYF. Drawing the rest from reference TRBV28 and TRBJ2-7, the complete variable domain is DVKVTQSSRYLVKRTGEKVFLECVQDMDHENMFWYRQDPGLGLRLIYFSYDVKMKEKGDIPEGYSVSREKKERFSLILESASTNQTSMYLCASSPAGPLGEQYFGPGTRLTVT.

The CDR3 DNA is TGTGCCTGGACCGAAACCGGGACAGGGGGCGACTATGGCTACACCTTC. Translation: CAWTETGTGGDYGYTF. V usage is TRBV30 and J usage is TRBJ1-2; 12 bases are shared with TRBD1. The junction had 9 bases not matched to a gene; V was cut back by 4 bases and J by 3 bases. The CDR3 has 16 residues. Germline loops: CDR1 GTSNPN, CDR2 SVGIG (reference sequence).

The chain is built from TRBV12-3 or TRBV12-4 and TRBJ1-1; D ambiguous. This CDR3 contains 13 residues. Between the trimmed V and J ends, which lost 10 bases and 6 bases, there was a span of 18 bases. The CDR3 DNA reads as TGTGCCACTCAAGGCACCTACAGCCCTGAAGCTTTCTTT. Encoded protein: CATQGTYSPEAFF.

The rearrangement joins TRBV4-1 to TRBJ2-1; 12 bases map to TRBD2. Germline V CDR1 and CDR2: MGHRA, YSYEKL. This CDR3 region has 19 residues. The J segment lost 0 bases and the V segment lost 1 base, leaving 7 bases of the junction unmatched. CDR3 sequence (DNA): TGCGCCAGCAGCCAAGGTATACTAGCGGGGGGTCCCTCCTACAATGAGCAGTTCTTC. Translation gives CASSQGILAGGPSYNEQFF.

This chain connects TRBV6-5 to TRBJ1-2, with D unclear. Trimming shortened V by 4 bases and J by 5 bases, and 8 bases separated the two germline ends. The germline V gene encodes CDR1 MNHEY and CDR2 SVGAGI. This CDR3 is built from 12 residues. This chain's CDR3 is CASSSTGYGYTF. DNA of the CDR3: TGTGCCAGCAGTTCCACGGGGTATGGCTACACCTTC.

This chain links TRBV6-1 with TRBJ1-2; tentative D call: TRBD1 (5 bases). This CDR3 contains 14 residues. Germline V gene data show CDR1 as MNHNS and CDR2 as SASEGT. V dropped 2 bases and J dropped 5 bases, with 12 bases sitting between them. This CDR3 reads CASSEMRGGYGYTF. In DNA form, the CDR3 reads TGTGCCAGCAGTGAAATGCGGGGGGGATATGGCTACACCTTC.

The CDR3: CASSEAGRGRGYTF. DNA of the CDR3: TGTGCCAGCAGTGAAGCAGGAAGGGGGAGAGGCTACACCTTC. The chain is built from TRBV6-1 and TRBJ1-2, with D tentatively TRBD1 (6 bases). CDR1 is MNHNS and CDR2 is SASEGT in the germline V gene. Trimming took 0 bases from V and 8 from J, leaving 13 bases between them. This CDR3 region has 14 residues.

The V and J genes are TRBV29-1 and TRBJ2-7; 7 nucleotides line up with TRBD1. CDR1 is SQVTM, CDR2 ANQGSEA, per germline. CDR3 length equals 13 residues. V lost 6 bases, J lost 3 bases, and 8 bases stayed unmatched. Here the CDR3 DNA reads TGCAGCGTCGACAGGGAAGGAGGCTACGAGCAGTACTTC. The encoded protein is CSVDREGGYEQYF.

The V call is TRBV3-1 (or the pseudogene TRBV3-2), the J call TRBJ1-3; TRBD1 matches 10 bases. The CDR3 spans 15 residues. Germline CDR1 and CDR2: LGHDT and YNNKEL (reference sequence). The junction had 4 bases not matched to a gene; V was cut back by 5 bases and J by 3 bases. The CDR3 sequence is CASSSGTGDGNTIYF. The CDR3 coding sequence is TGTGCCAGCAGCTCAGGGACAGGGGATGGAAACACCATATATTTT.

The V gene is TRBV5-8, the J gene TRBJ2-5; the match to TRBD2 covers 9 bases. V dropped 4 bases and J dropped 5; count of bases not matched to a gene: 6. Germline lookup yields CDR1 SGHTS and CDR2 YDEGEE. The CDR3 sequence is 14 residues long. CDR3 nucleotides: TGTGCCAGCAGCGGGGGACTAGCAGGGGAGACCCAGTACTTC. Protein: CASSGGLAGETQYF.

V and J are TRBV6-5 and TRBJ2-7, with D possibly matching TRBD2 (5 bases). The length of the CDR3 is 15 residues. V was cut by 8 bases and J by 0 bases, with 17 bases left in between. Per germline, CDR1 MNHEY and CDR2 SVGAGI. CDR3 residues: CASFSYREFSYEQYF. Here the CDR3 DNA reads TGTGCCAGCTTTTCCTACCGGGAATTCTCCTACGAGCAGTACTTC.

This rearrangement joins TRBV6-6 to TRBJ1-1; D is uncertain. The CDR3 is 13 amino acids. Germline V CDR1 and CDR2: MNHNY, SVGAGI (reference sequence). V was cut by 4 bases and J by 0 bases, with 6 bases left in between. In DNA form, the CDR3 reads TGTGCCAGCAGTTGGTCAGTGAACACTGAAGCTTTCTTT. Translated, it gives CASSWSVNTEAFF.

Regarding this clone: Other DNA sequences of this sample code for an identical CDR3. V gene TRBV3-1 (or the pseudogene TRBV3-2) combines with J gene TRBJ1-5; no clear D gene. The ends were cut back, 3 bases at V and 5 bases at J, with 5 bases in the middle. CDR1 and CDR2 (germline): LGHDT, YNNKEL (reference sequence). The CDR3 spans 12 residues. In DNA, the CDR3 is TGTGCCAGCAGCCATATTGATCAGCCCCAGCATTTT. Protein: CASSHIDQPQHF.

This chain's CDR3 is CASRTGERADTQYF. CDR3 in DNA: TGTGCCAGCAGGACGGGGGAGAGAGCAGATACGCAGTATTTT. V is TRBV2 and J is TRBJ2-3, with D perhaps TRBD2 (6 bases). Trimming removed 6 bases from V and 4 bases from J, with 14 bases in between. The germline gives CDR1 SNHLY, CDR2 FYNNEI. The CDR3 consists of 14 residues.

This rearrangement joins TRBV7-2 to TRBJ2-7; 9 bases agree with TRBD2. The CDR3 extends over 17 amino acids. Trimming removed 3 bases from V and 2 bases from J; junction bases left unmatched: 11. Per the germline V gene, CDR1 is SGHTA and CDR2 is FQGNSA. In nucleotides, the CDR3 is TGTGCCAGCAGCTTCACACCGGGACTAGCTTCTACCTACGAGCAGTACTTC. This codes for CASSFTPGLASTYEQYF.

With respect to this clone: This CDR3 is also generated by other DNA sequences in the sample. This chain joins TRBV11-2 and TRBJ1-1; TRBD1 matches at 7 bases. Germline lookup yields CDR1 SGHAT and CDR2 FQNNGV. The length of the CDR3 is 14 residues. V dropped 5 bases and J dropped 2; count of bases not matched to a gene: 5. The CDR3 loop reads CASSLVGGNTEAFF. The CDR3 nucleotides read TGTGCCAGCAGCCTAGTAGGGGGCAACACTGAAGCTTTCTTT.

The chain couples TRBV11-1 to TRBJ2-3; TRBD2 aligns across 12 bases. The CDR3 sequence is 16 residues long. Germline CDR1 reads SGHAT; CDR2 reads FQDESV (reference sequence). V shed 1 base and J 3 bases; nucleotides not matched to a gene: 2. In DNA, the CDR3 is TGTGCCAGCAGCTTAGTCGGGACTAGCGGGACAGATACGCAGTATTTT. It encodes CASSLVGTSGTDTQYF.

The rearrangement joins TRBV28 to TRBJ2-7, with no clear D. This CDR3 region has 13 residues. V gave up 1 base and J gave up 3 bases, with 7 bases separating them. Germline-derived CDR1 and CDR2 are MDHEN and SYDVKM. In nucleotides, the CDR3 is TGTGCCAGCAGTTTATACGGTGACTACGAGCAGTACTTC. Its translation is CASSLYGDYEQYF.

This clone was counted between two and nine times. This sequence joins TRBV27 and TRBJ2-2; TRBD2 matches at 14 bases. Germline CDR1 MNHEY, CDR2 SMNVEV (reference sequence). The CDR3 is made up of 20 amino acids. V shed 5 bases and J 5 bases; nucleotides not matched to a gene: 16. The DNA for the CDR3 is TGTGCCAGCAGTGACTACCCCCCGGGACTAGCGGGAGCGGCAACCGGGGAGCTGTTTTTT. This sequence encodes CASSDYPPGLAGAATGELFF.

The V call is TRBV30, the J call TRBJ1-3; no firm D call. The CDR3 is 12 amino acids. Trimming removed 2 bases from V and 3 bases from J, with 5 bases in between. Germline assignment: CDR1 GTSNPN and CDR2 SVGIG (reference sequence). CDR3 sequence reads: CAWSINGNTIYF. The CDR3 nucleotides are TGTGCCTGGAGTATAAATGGAAACACCATATATTTT. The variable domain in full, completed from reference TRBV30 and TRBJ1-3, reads SQTIHQWPATLVQPVGSPLSLECTVEGTSNPNLYWYRQAAGRGLQLLFYSVGIGQISSEVPQNLSASRPQDRQFILSSKKLLLSDSGFYLCAWSINGNTIYFGEGSWLTVV.

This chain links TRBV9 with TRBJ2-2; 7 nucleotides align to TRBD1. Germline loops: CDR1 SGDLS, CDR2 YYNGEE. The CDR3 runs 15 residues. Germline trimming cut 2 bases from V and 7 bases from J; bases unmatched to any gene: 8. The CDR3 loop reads CASSVEGGLVGELFF. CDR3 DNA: TGTGCCAGCAGCGTCGAAGGGGGCTTGGTCGGGGAGCTGTTTTTT.

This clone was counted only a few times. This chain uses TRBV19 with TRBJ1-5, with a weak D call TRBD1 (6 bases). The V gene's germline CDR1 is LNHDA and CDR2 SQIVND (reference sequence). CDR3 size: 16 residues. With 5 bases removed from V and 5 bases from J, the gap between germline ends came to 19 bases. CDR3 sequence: CASSVRVNRVDQPQHF. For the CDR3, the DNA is TGTGCCAGTAGTGTGAGGGTCAACAGGGTTGATCAGCCCCAGCATTTT.